This T cell receptor beta chain stems from a study of vaccination and CD4 T cells after COVID-19. Study at large: The peptides that stimulated the cells were overlapping spike peptides from SARS-CoV-2, HCoV-NL63, HCoV-OC43 and HCoV-229E. Broader study findings: Spike mono-reactivity marked 304 of 307 vaccine-specific clones in convalescent patients.

The sample holds a few counts of this clonotype. Its antigen is unknown. This sample's treatment: roughly 10-day PBMC culture with coronavirus spike peptide pools or control peptides (ViraFEST assay). Trimming at V came to 5 bases and at J to 6 bases, leaving 17 bases not matched to a gene. The CDR3 spans 17 residues. The germline V gene encodes CDR1 SEHNR and CDR2 FQNEAQ (reference sequence). The study sequenced cultured CD4+ T cell DNA using the Oncomine TCR Beta short-read assay. TCRdb re-analysed the PCR reads in MiXCR, keeping a single row per CDR3 protein. The table has about 15,000 distinct CDR3 sequences, 48% seen once.

Sequenced input: CD4+ T cells from blood, cultured in vitro. The chain is built from TRBV7-9 and TRBJ1-2, with TRBD1 matching 8 bases. The source is a human donor who had recovered from COVID-19. This chain's CDR3 is CASSSPGTGAITDGYTF. The CDR3 DNA sequence: TGTGCCAGCAGCAGTCCCGGGACAGGCGCGATAACGGATGGCTACACCTTC. The complete variable domain, with remaining parts taken from reference TRBV7-9 and TRBJ1-2, reads DTGVSQNPRHKITKRGQNVTFRCDPISEHNRLYWYRQTLGQGPEFLTYFQNEAQLEKSRLLSDRFSAERPKGSFSTLEIQRTEQGDSAMYLCASSSPGTGAITDGYTFGSGTRLTVV.